A selection of T cell receptor beta chains follows, all from one sample in a study of vaccination and CD4 T cells after COVID-19. TCRdb redid the calling of the PCR reads with MiXCR, one entry per CDR3 protein. The sample carries fewer than 20,000 distinct CDR3 sequences, approximately 63% recorded once. Their antigens are not known. What was sequenced was CD4+ T cells from blood, cultured in vitro. The receptors were gathered from a human donor who had recovered from COVID-19. Each CDR3 is given with its conserved first and last residue. The D gene is left open where the match is weak. A row's size may be missing; if present it is once, few, many or a size class.

D | size | J | V | DNA | CDR3
- | - | TRBJ2-7 | TRBV28 | TGTGCCAGCAGTTTAAGGTGGCGCCCCGAGCAGTACTTC | CASSLRWRPEQYF
- | - | TRBJ1-2 | TRBV7-2 | TGTGCCAGCAGCCTCCAGGGGTCCCTAGCTAACTATGGCTACACCTTC | CASSLQGSLANYGYTF
- | - | TRBJ1-2 | TRBV7-2 | TGTGCCAGCAGCTCCGGTCGGGTCTATGGCTACACCTTC | CASSSGRVYGYTF
- | few | TRBJ1-5 | TRBV4-3 | TGCGCCAGCAGCCAAGATCTAGGACAGCCCCAGCATTTT | CASSQDLGQPQHF
- | - | TRBJ2-6 | TRBV11-2 | TGTGCCAGCAGCCCCACGCGGGGCTCTGGGGCCAACGTCCTGACTTTC | CASSPTRGSGANVLTF
- | - | TRBJ2-6 | TRBV27 | TGTGCCAGCAGTTTAATGGGTTGGTACCCCGACTCTGGGGCCAACGTCCTGACTTTC | CASSLMGWYPDSGANVLTF
- | - | TRBJ2-7 | TRBV7-2 | TGTGCCAGCAGCTTATTGGCGCGACTTAGGGGTTCCTACGAGCAGTACTTC | CASSLLARLRGSYEQYF
- | - | TRBJ1-5 | TRBV15 | TGTGCCACCAGCAGGCGGACGGACTATAGCAATCAGCCCCAGCATTTT | CATSRRTDYSNQPQHF
- | - | TRBJ2-1 | TRBV20-1 | TGCAGTGCTAGTTTACTATTAAACAATGAGCAGTTCTTC | CSASLLLNNEQFF
TRBD2 | - | TRBJ2-5 | TRBV6-5 | TGTGCCAGCAGTTTGACTAGCGGGAGTCTCCAAGAGACCCAGTACTTC | CASSLTSGSLQETQYF
- | - | TRBJ1-1 | TRBV20-1 | TGCAGTACTTGGGGAGGGGACACTGAAGCTTTCTTT | CSTWGGDTEAFF
TRBD2 | - | TRBJ2-7 | TRBV20-1 | TGCAGTGCTGCCGGGACTAGCGGGAGGGACTCCTGCGAGCAGTACTTC | CSAAGTSGRDSCEQYF
- | - | TRBJ1-1 | TRBV7-3 | TGTGCCAGCAGCCCCAACGGTCAGGCTAACACTGAAGCTTTCTTT | CASSPNGQANTEAFF
TRBD2 | - | TRBJ2-4 | TRBV2 | TGTGCCAGCAGGGGACTAGCGGGAGGGGACATTCAGTACTTC | CASRGLAGGDIQYF
- | - | TRBJ1-2 | TRBV7-2 | TGTGCCAGCAGCCCGGGGGCAGGCTATGGCTACACCTTC | CASSPGAGYGYTF
- | once | TRBJ2-3 | TRBV11-2 | TGTGCCAGTTCCAGTGGCGGGAAATTCTCAGATACGCAGTATTTT | CASSSGGKFSDTQYF
- | - | TRBJ1-2 | TRBV11-2 | TGTGCCAGCAGCTTAGGTGTATCGAGGTTCTATGGCTACACCTTC | CASSLGVSRFYGYTF
- | once | TRBJ2-5 | TRBV20-1 | TGCAGTGCCACAGTTGACGGGAGAGGTCCAGAGACCCAGTACTTC | CSATVDGRGPETQYF
- | few | TRBJ1-1 | TRBV10-1 | TGCGCCAGCAGTGAAGGTCTAAGGGACACTGAAGCTTTCTTT | CASSEGLRDTEAFF
- | - | TRBJ2-5 | TRBV20-1 | TGCAGTGCTAGTTCTGGGGGCGATGTGACCCAGTACTTC | CSASSGGDVTQYF
- | few | TRBJ1-6 | TRBV20-1 | TGCAGTGCTAGAGTAGGACAGAAAAATTCACCCCTCCACTTT | CSARVGQKNSPLHF
TRBD2 | once | TRBJ2-3 | TRBV7-2 | TGTGCCAGCAGCACATCATCTAGCGGGGGCACAGATACGCAGTATTTT | CASSTSSSGGTDTQYF
- | - | TRBJ2-5 | TRBV7-9 | TGTGCCAGCAGCTCGGAGGAAGAGACCCAGTACTTC | CASSSEEETQYF
TRBD1 | once | TRBJ2-7 | TRBV24-1 | TGTGCCACCAACTTGCCGGGACAGGACCCCTACGAGCAGTACTTC | CATNLPGQDPYEQYF
- | - | TRBJ1-1 | TRBV7-2 | TGTGCCAGCAGCTTGGGGTGGCAGTCCACTGAAGCTTTCTTT | CASSLGWQSTEAFF
- | few | TRBJ1-2 | TRBV6-5 | TGTGCCAGCAGTTACGGCGGCGGAAACTATGGCTACACCTTC | CASSYGGGNYGYTF
- | - | TRBJ1-6 | TRBV6-1 | TGTGCCAGCAGTGAAGGAGGGGGGACGGCGGTTTCACCCCTCCACTTT | CASSEGGGTAVSPLHF
- | few | TRBJ2-3 | TRBV24-1 | TGTGCCACCAGTGATTTATCCGAGAACACAGATACGCAGTATTTT | CATSDLSENTDTQYF
- | - | TRBJ2-1 | TRBV11-3 | TGTGCCAGCAGTTCTAACAATGAGCAGTTCTTC | CASSSNNEQFF
TRBD1 | - | TRBJ2-7 | TRBV5-5 | TGTGCCAGCAGCATCGGGACAGACTACGAGCAGTACTTC | CASSIGTDYEQYF
TRBD2 | - | TRBJ2-5 | TRBV28 | TGTGCCAGTAGCAACGCCGGATTAGCGGGGCGAGGAAGAGAGACCCAGTACTTC | CASSNAGLAGRGRETQYF
- | - | TRBJ1-3 | TRBV7-9 | TGTGCCAGCAGCTTATCGGGGGGGAACACCATATATTTT | CASSLSGGNTIYF
TRBD1 | - | TRBJ1-2 | TRBV7-2 | TGTGCCAGCAGCTTGACAGGGGGCGGGCCCAGTGGCTACACCTTC | CASSLTGGGPSGYTF
- | - | TRBJ1-2 | TRBV6-1 | TGTGCCACCACAATCCCGTGGGCAGGCCGGAACTATGGCTACACCTTC | CATTIPWAGRNYGYTF
- | - | TRBJ1-6 | TRBV27 | TGTGCCAGCGGTTTCTGGGACTACAGTTTCGGATCACCCCTCCACTTT | CASGFWDYSFGSPLHF
TRBD2 | few | TRBJ2-7 | TRBV15 | TGTGCCACCAGCTACAGGGCGGGAGGCCGAAACTACGAGCAGTACTTC | CATSYRAGGRNYEQYF
- | - | TRBJ2-7 | TRBV5-1 | TGCGCCAGCAGCCAAACCTTGGGGGAGCAGTACTTC | CASSQTLGEQYF
TRBD2 | once | TRBJ2-5 | TRBV11-3 | TGTGCCAGCAGCTTAGGTTCCGGTAGCGGGCAAGAGACCCAGTACTTC | CASSLGSGSGQETQYF
- | - | TRBJ1-1 | TRBV28 | TGTGCCAGCAATTTCAAGGGAGGCACTGAAGCTTTCTTT | CASNFKGGTEAFF
- | large | TRBJ1-4 | TRBV2 | TGTGCCAGCAGCCTGAACAGGGATGAAAAACTGTTTTTT | CASSLNRDEKLFF
- | - | TRBJ1-6 | TRBV27 | TGTGCCAGCAGAAGGGGGGCGGGGTCACCCCTCCACTTT | CASRRGAGSPLHF
- | few | TRBJ2-3 | TRBV7-2 | TGTGCCAGCAGCTTAGGGACTAGCACAGATACGCAGTATTTT | CASSLGTSTDTQYF
- | few | TRBJ1-5 | TRBV20-1 | TGCAGTGCAGATTTGCTTGCTGGGAGGAGCAATCAGCCCCAGCATTTT | CSADLLAGRSNQPQHF
- | few | TRBJ2-2 | TRBV19 | TGTGCCAGTAGTATAGGATACGGCACCGGGGAGCTGTTTTTT | CASSIGYGTGELFF
- | - | TRBJ1-1 | TRBV6-5 | TGTGCCAGCAGTTACCCAGGCGCCTCTGGAGCTTTCTTT | CASSYPGASGAFF
- | - | TRBJ1-5 | TRBV7-2 | TGTGCCAGCAGCTTAAGTCGAGGTCAGCCCCAGCATTTT | CASSLSRGQPQHF
TRBD1 | few | TRBJ1-2 | TRBV2 | TGTGCCAGCAGTAAAGGGACAGGGATCTATGGCTACACCTTC | CASSKGTGIYGYTF
- | - | TRBJ2-4 | TRBV30 | TGTGCCTGGAGTGTTACCCTCACGTGGCCCCAAAACATTCAGTACTTC | CAWSVTLTWPQNIQYF